This entry features one T cell receptor beta chain sequence. Its antigen is unidentified. Noted treatment: oral pan-JAK inhibitor, 5-10 mg twice daily. This sample is part of a study of CD8+ T cells in alopecia areata. Whole-study findings and limits: The study also sequences resident alphabeta T cells of normal skin in scalp samples. Many expanded lesional clones stayed in scalp and blood while on tofacitinib. Administration of tofacitinib significantly diminished scalp clonality and expanded CD8+ clones within the top 100.

CDR1 is SQVTM and CDR2 is ANQGSEA in the germline V gene. This CDR3 region has 13 residues. The sequencing template was cDNA reverse transcribed from extracted RNA. Sequenced by immunoSEQ multiplex PCR; TCRdb stores in-frame clones only, minus some. This table has 95,000 to 100,000 clones, almost 60% appearing once. The genes are TRBV29-1 and TRBJ2-5; D is unresolved. With the DNA end fitting TRBJ2-7 better, the J assignment may be wrong. The sequence was collected from a human donor with alopecia areata. The sample was CD8+ T cells sorted from blood, taken at roughly week 58, from a patient treated with tofacitinib. The CDR3 loop reads CSVDSTNSYEQYF. DNA of the CDR3: TGCAGCGTTGACAGTACGAACTCCTACGAGCAGTACTTC.